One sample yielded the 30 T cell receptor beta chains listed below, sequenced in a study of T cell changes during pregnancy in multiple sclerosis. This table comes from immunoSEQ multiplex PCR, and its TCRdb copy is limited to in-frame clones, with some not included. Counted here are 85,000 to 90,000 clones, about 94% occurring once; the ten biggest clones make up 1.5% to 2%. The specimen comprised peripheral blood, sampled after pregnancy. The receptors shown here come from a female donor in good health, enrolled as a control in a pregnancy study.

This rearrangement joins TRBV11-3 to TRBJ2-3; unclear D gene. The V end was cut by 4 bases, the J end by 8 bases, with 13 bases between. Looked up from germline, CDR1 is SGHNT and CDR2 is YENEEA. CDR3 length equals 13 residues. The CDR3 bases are TGTGCCAGCAGCTGGTCGAATCACGGTACGCAGTATTTT. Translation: CASSWSNHGTQYF.

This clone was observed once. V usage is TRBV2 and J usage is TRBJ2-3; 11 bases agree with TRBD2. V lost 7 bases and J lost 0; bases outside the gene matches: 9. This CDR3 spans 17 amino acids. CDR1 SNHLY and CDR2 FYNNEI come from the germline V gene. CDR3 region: CASTSGRSPLSTDTQYF. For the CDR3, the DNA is TGTGCCAGCACTAGCGGGAGGTCGCCGCTCAGCACAGATACGCAGTATTTT.

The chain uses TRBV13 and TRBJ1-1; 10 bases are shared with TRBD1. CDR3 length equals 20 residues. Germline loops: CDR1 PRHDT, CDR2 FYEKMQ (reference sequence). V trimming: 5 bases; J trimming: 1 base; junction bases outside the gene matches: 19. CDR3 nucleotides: TGTGCCAGCAGCCCGAATGAGGGTTCGACAGGGGGCCCAGGGAACACTGAAGCTTTCTTT. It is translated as CASSPNEGSTGGPGNTEAFF.

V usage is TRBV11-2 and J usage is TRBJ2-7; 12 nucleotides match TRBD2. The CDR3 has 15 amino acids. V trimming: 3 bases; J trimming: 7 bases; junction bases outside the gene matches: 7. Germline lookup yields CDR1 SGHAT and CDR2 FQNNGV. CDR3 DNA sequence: TGTGCCAGCAGCTTTACTAGCGGGAGGACTCTTGAGCAGTACTTC. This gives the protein CASSFTSGRTLEQYF.

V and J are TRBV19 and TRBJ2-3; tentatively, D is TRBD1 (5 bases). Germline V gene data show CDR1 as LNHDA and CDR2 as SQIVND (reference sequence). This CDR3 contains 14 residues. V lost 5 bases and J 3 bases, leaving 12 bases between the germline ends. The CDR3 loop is CASSLGRSTDTQYF. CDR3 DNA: TGTGCCAGTAGTTTGGGGCGTTCTACAGATACGCAGTATTTT.

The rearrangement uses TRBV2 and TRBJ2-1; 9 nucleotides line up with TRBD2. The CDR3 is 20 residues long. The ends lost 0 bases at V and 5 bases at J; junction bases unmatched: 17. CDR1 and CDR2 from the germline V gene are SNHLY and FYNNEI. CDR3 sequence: CASSEALFVTDGLANNEQFF. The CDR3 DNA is TGTGCCAGCAGTGAAGCGCTTTTTGTGACAGACGGACTAGCGAACAATGAGCAGTTCTTC.

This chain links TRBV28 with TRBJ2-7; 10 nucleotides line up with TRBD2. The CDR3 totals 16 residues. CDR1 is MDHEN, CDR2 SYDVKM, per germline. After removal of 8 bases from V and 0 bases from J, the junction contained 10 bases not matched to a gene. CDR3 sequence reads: CASLRASGSSSYEQYF. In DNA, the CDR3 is TGTGCCAGCCTCCGCGCTAGCGGGAGTAGCTCCTACGAGCAGTACTTC. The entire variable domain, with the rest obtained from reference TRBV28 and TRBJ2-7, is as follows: DVKVTQSSRYLVKRTGEKVFLECVQDMDHENMFWYRQDPGLGLRLIYFSYDVKMKEKGDIPEGYSVSREKKERFSLILESASTNQTSMYLCASLRASGSSSYEQYFGPGTRLTVT.

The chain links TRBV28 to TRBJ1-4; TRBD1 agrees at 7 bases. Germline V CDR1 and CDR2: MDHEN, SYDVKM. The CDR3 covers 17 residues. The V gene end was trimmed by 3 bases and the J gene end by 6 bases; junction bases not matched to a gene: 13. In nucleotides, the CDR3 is TGTGCCAGCAGTTTTAGGGCAGGGGGGTACACGGATGAAAAACTGTTTTTT. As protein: CASSFRAGGYTDEKLFF.

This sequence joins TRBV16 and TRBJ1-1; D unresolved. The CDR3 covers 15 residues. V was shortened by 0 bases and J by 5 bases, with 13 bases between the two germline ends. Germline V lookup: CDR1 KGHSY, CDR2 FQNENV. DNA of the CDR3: TGTGCCAGCAGCCAATCAATCCCCGCGGGTACTGAAGCTTTCTTT. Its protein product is CASSQSIPAGTEAFF.

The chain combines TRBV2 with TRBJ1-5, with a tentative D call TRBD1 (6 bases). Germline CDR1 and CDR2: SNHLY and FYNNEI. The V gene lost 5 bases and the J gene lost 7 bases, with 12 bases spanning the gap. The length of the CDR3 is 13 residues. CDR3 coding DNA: TGTGCCAGCAGTCGGGACATTGAACAGCCCCAGCATTTT. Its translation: CASSRDIEQPQHF. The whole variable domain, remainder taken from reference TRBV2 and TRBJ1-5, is EPEVTQTPSHQVTQMGQEVILRCVPISNHLYFYWYRQILGQKVEFLVSFYNNEISEKSEIFDDQFSVERPDGSNFTLKIRSTKLEDSAMYFCASSRDIEQPQHFGDGTRLSIL.

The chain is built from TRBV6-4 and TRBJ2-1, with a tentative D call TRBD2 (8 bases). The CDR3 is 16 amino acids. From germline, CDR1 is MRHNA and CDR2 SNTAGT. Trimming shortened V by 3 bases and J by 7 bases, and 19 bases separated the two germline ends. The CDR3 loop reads CASSERSGTAGNEQFF. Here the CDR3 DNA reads TGTGCCAGCAGTGAGCGTAGCGGGACAGCGGGGAATGAGCAGTTCTTC.

The CDR3 DNA reads TGTGCCAGCAGCCCGAGCGGGAGTGGGACCGGGGAGCTGTTTTTT. The encoded protein is CASSPSGSGTGELFF. The chain joins TRBV28 to TRBJ2-2; 8 nucleotides align to TRBD2. Germline lookup yields CDR1 MDHEN and CDR2 SYDVKM. The CDR3 has 15 residues. The V gene end was trimmed by 6 bases and the J gene end by 5 bases; junction bases not matched to a gene: 8.

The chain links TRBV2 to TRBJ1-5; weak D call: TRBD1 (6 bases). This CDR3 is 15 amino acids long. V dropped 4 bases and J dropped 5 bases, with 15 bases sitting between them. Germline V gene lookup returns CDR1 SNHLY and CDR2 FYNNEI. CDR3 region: CASSVRDTWDQPQHF. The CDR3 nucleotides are TGTGCCAGCAGTGTCCGGGACACCTGGGATCAGCCCCAGCATTTT.

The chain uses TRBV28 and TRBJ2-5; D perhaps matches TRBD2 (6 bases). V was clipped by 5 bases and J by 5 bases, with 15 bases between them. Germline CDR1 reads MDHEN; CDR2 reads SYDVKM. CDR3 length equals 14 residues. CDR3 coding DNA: TGTGCCAGCAGTGCCGGGGGAGGCCCGGAGACCCAGTACTTC. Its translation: CASSAGGGPETQYF.

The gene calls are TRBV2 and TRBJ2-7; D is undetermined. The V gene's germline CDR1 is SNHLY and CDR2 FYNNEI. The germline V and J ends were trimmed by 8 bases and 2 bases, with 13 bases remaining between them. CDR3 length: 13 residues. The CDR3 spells CASDDEETYEQYF. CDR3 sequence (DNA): TGTGCCAGCGACGATGAGGAGACCTACGAGCAGTACTTC.

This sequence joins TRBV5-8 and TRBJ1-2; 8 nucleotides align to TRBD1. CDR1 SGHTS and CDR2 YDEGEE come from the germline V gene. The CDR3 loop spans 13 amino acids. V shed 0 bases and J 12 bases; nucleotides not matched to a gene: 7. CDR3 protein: CASSLAWTGTNTF. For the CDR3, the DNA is TGTGCCAGCAGCTTGGCCTGGACAGGGACTAACACCTTC.

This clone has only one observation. The CDR3 DNA reads TGCGCCAGCAGCTTAGGGGGCACGGGGGGGATTTTTGAAGCTTTCTTT. Protein product: CASSLGGTGGIFEAFF. J is TRBJ1-1 and V is TRBV5-1; 7 nucleotides match TRBD1. This CDR3 is built from 16 residues. The V segment lost 2 bases and the J segment 7 bases; nucleotides outside the gene matches: 14. Germline CDR1 SGHRS, CDR2 YFSETQ.

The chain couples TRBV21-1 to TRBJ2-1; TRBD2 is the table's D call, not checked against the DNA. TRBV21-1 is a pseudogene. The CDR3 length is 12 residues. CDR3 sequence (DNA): TGTGCCAGCAGTCTTGGGGCCAGCGGGAGGTTCTTC. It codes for CASSLGASGRFF.

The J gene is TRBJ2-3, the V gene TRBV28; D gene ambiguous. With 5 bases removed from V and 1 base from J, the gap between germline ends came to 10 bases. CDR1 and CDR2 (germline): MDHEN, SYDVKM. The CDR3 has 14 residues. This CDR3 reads CASSIELRTDTQYF. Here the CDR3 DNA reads TGTGCCAGCAGTATTGAACTCCGCACAGATACGCAGTATTTT.

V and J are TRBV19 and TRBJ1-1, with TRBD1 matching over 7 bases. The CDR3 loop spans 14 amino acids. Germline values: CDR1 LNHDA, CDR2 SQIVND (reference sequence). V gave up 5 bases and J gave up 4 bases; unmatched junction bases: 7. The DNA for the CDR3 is TGTGCCAGTAGTTCCCGTTACAGGGGCACTGAAGCTTTCTTT. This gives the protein CASSSRYRGTEAFF.

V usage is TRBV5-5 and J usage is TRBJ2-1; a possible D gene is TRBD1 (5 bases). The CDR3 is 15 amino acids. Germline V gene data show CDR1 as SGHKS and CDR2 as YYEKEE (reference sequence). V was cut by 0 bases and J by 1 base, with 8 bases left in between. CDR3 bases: TGTGCCAGCAGCTTGGGGAAGGGGTCCTACAATGAGCAGTTCTTC. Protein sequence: CASSLGKGSYNEQFF.

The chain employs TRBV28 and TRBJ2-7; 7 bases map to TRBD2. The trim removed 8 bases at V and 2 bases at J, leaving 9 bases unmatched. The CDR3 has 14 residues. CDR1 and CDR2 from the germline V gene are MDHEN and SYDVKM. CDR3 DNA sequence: TGTGCCAGCCAACACCCGGGAGGCCCCTACGAGCAGTACTTC. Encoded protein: CASQHPGGPYEQYF.

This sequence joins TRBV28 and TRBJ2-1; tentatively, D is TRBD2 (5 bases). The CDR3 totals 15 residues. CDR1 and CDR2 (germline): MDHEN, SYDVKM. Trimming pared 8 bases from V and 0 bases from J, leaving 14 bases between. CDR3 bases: TGTGCCAGCGTCTCCCCGGGAAGCTCCTACAATGAGCAGTTCTTC. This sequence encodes CASVSPGSSYNEQFF.

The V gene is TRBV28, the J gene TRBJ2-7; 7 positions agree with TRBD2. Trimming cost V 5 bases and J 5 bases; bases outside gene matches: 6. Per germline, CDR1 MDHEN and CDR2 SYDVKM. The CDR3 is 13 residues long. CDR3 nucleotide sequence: TGTGCCAGCAGTCCCTTACTAGCGCACGAGCAGTACTTC. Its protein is CASSPLLAHEQYF.

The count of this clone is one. The CDR3 DNA reads TGTGCCAGCAGCGATCGGACAGGGGGGCGTGAAAAACTGTTTTTT. It specifies CASSDRTGGREKLFF. The V and J genes are TRBV7-9 and TRBJ1-4; 10 nucleotides line up with TRBD1. This CDR3 is built from 15 residues. V was clipped by 5 bases and J by 7 bases; unmatched bases: 7. Per germline, CDR1 SEHNR and CDR2 FQNEAQ (reference sequence).

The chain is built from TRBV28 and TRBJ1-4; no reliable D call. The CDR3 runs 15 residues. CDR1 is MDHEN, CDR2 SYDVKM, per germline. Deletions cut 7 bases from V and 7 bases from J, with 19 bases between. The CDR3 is CASTLAPGLSEKLFF. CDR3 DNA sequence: TGTGCCAGCACCCTTGCGCCCGGGTTAAGTGAAAAACTGTTTTTT.

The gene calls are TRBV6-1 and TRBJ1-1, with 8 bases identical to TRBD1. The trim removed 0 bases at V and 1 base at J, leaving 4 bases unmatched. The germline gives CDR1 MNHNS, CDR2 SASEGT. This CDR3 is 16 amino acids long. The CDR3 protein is CASSEASGTGNTEAFF. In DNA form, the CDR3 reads TGTGCCAGCAGTGAAGCCTCCGGGACAGGGAACACTGAAGCTTTCTTT.

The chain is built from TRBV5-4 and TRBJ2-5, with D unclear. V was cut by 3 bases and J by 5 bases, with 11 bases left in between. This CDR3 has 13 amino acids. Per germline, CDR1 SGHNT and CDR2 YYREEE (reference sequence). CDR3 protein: CASSWAPGETQYF. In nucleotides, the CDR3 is TGTGCCAGCAGCTGGGCCCCTGGGGAGACCCAGTACTTC. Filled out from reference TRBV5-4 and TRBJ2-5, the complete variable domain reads ETGVTQSPTHLIKTRGQQVTLRCSSQSGHNTVSWYQQALGQGPQFIFQYYREEENGRGNFPPRFSGLQFPNYSSELNVNALELDDSALYLCASSWAPGETQYFGPGTRLLVL.

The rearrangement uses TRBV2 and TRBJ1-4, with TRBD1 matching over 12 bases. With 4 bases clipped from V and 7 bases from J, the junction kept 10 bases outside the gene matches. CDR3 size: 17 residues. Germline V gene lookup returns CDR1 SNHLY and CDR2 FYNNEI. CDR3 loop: CASSVGDRGPKPEKLFF. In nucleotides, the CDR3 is TGTGCCAGCAGTGTTGGGGACAGGGGGCCTAAGCCTGAAAAACTGTTTTTT.

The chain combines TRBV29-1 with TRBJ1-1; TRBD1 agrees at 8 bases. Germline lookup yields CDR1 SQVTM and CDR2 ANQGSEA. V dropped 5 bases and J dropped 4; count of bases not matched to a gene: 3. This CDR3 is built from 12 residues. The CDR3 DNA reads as TGCAGCGTTTCAGGGGGCCTCACTGAAGCTTTCTTT. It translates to CSVSGGLTEAFF.